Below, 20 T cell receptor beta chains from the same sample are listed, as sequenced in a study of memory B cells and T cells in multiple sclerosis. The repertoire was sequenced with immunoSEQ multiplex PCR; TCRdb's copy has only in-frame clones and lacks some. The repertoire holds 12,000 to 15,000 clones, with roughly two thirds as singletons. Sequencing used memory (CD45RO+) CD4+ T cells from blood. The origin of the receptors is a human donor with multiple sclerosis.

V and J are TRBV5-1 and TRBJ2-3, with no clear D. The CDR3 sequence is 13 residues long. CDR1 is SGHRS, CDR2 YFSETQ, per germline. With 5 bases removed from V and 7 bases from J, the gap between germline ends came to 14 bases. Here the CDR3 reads CASSESGSHTQYF. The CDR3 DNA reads TGCGCCAGCAGTGAATCGGGTTCCCATACGCAGTATTTT. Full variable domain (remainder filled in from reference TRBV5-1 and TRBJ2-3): KAGVTQTPRYLIKTRGQQVTLSCSPISGHRSVSWYQQTPGQGLQFLFEYFSETQRNKGNFPGRFSGRQFSNSRSEMNVSTLELGDSALYLCASSESGSHTQYFGPGTRLTVL.

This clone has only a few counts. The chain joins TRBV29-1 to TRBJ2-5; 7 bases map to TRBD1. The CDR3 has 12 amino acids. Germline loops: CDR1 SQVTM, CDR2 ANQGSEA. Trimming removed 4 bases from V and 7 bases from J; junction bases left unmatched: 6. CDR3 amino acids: CSVAVPGGTQYF. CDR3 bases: TGCAGCGTTGCAGTTCCAGGGGGGACCCAGTACTTC.

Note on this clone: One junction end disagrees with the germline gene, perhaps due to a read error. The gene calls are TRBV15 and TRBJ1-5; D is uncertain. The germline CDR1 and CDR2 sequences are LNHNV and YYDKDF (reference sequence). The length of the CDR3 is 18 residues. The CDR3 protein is CATSRDPKGPSSNQPQHF. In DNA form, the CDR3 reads TGTGCCACCAGCAGAGATCCCAAGGGCCCGTCTAGCAATCAGCCTCAGCATTTT.

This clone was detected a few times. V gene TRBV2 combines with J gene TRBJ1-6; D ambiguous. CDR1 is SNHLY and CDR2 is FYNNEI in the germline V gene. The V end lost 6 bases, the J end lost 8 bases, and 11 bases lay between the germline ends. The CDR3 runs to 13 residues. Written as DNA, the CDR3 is TGTGCCAGCAGAGCTGAGCGCGATTCACCCCTCCACTTT. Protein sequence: CASRAERDSPLHF.

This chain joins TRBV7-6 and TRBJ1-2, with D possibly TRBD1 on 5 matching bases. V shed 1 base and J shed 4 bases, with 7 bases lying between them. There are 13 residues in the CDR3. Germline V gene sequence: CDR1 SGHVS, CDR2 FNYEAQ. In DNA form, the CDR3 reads TGTGCCAGCAGCTTAGGGGGGGGCTATGGCTACACCTTC. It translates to CASSLGGGYGYTF.

The CDR3 loop reads CASSEAFTDTQYF. The CDR3 region has the DNA TGCGCCAGCAGTGAAGCGTTCACAGATACGCAGTATTTT. This chain connects TRBV10-1 to TRBJ2-3, with no clear D. The CDR3 runs to 13 residues. The germline V and J ends were trimmed by 3 bases and 2 bases, with 6 bases remaining between them. Germline V CDR1 and CDR2: WNHNN, SYGVQD (reference sequence).

In nucleotides, the CDR3 is TGTGCCAGCAGCCAAGGGGGGGACAGGTTCTATGGCTACACCTTC. As protein: CASSQGGDRFYGYTF. The genes are TRBV4-2 and TRBJ1-2; 8 bases align to TRBD1. Germline trimming cut 1 base from V and 4 bases from J; bases unmatched to any gene: 5. Germline V gene lookup returns CDR1 LGHNA and CDR2 YNFKEQ. CDR3 length: 15 amino acids.

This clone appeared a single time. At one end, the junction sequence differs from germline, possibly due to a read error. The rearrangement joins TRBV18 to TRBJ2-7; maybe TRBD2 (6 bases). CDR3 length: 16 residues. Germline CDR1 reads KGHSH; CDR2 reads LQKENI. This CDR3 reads CDSSTTPPGGTYEQYF. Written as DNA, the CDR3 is TGTGACAGCTCGACCACACCCCCCGGGGGTACCTACGAGCAGTACTTC.

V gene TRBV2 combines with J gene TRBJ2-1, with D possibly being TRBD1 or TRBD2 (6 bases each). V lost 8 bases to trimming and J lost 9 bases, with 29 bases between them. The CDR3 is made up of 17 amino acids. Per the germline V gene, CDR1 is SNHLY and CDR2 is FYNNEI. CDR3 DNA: TGTGCCAGCGGTGCGGGGAGCAAACCAGGGGTTGAGGGTGAGCAGTTCTTC. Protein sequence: CASGAGSKPGVEGEQFF.

The CDR3 sequence: CASSLQGVTYEQYF. DNA for the CDR3: TGTGCCAGCAGCTTACAGGGGGTTACCTACGAGCAGTACTTC. The rearrangement joins TRBV11-2 to TRBJ2-7; 7 bases align to TRBD1. Germline lookup yields CDR1 SGHAT and CDR2 FQNNGV. The CDR3 totals 14 residues. V lost 2 bases and J lost 2; bases outside the gene matches: 3.

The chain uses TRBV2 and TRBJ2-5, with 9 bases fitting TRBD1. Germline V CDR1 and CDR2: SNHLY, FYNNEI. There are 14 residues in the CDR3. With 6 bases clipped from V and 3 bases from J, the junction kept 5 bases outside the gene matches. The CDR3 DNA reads TGTGCCAGCAGCCCCGGGACAGGGAAAGAGACCCAGTACTTC. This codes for CASSPGTGKETQYF.

In DNA, the CDR3 is TGTGCCAGCAGTTTCCAGGGCGACACAGATACGCAGTATTTT. Translating it yields CASSFQGDTDTQYF. The chain combines TRBV6-8 with TRBJ2-3, with D possibly being TRBD1 (5 bases). CDR1 and CDR2 (germline): MNHGY, SAAAGT. V was pared by 4 bases and J by 2 bases, with 10 bases between. CDR3 size: 14 residues.

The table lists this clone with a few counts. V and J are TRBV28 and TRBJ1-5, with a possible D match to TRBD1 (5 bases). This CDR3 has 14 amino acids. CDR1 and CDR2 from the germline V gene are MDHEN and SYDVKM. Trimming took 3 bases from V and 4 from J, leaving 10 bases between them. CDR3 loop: CASSFQGWNQPQHF. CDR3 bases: TGTGCCAGCAGTTTTCAGGGCTGGAATCAGCCCCAGCATTTT.

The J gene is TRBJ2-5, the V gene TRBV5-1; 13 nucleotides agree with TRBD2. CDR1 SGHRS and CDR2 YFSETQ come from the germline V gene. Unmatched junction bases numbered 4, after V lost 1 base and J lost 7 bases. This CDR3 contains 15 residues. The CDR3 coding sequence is TGCGCCAGCAGCTTGTCCACTAGCGGGGGGGGGACCCAGTACTTC. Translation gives CASSLSTSGGGTQYF.

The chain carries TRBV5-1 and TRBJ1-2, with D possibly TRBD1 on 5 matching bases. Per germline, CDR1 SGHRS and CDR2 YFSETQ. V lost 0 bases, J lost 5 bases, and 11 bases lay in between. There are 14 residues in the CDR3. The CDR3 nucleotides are TGCGCCAGCAGCTTGGAGTCAGGGCGGTATGGCTACACCTTC. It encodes CASSLESGRYGYTF.

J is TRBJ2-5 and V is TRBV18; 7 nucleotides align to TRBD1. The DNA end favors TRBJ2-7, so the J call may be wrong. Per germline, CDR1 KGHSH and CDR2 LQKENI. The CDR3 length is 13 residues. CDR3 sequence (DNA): TGTGCCACCTCCCGGGACAGTCCCTACGAGCAGTACTTC. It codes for CATSRDSPYEQYF.

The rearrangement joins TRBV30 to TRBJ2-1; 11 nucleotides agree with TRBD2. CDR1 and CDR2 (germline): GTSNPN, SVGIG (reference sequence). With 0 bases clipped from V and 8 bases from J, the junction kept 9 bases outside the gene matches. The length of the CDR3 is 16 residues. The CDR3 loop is CAWSVLIAGGTDEQFF. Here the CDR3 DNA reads TGTGCCTGGAGTGTCCTTATAGCGGGAGGGACCGATGAGCAGTTCTTC.

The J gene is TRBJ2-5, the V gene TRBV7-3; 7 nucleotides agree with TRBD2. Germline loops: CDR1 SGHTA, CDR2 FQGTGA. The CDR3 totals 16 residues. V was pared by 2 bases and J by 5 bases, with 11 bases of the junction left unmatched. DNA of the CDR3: TGTGCCAGCAGCTTATCAGGGAGCGGGGCTCGTGAGACCCAGTACTTC. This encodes CASSLSGSGARETQYF.

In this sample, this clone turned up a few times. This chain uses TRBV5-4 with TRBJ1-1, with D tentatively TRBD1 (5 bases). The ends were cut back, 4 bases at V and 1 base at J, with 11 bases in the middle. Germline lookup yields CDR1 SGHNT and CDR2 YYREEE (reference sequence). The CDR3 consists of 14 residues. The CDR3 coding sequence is TGTGCCAGCAGCCGACAGATTTCGAACACTGAAGCTTTCTTT. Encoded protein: CASSRQISNTEAFF.

The CDR3 DNA is TGTGCCAGCAGCCAACCGGGACTAGACTTGCGGTGGCAGTTCTTC. Translating it yields CASSQPGLDLRWQFF. The V gene is TRBV28, the J gene TRBJ2-1, with 8 positions matching TRBD2. V trimming: 6 bases; J trimming: 12 bases; junction bases outside the gene matches: 16. The CDR3 length is 15 residues. Germline CDR1 reads MDHEN; CDR2 reads SYDVKM.